This entry describes one T cell receptor (beta chain). This clone was found once. Its target antigen remains unknown. No much larger clone is present one base from it, and per-base qualities are unavailable. TCRbeta CDR3 regions were amplified from genomic DNA using the immunoSEQ Assay, a bias-controlled multiplex PCR. Per the source publication's procedure: The number of nucleated cells in each sample was estimated by amplification of reference gene primers within the assay. To quantify the absolute abundance of each unique TCRbeta CDR3 rearrangement, sequence reads were collapsed and filtered. For each sample, productive Simpson clonality was calculated as the square root of Simpson's diversity index across productive rearrangements. The table was pulled from immuneACCESS by TCRdb, which kept in-frame rearrangements only. Such tables lose some clones; where checked, under half of the loss comes from unresolved V genes, and the rest has no known cause. The DNA gave D and trimming, while V, J and clone size come from that table. This sample has 300,000 to 500,000 clones in its table, and roughly 90% of those were observed once. 2% to 2.5% of the sample belongs to the ten largest clones.

Participants in the prospective study were aged about 18 to 95 years, lived in about two dozen United States geographic areas, and enrolled through a virtual design. To assign participants to cohorts, the prospective study relied on clinical history that participants themselves reported in a screening survey and a study questionnaire. Each participant in the prospective study had whole blood, serum and a nasopharyngeal or oropharyngeal swab collected by mobile phlebotomists. Over a roughly 2-month period, participants in the prospective study had the option of providing additional blood draws and questionnaires. Before DNA extraction, prospective study blood samples were shipped either frozen or at room temperature. The data stem from a study of blood T cell repertoires in COVID-19 (dated by TCRdb to the early 2020s). Describing the broader study: Samples from collaborators originated in the United States, Italy and Spain and spanned both the acute and convalescent phases of COVID-19. The material from the prospective study consisted of cDNA or gDNA derived from T cells, B-cell-depleted T cells, or PBMCs. Subjects who had been exposed to COVID-19, were actively infected with it, or had recovered from it provided the deeply sampled blood TCRbeta repertoires that made up the dataset. A freely available public database, intended as a resource for researchers studying the immune response to SARS-CoV-2, is where the repertoires were released. The samples were drawn from two sources: the first 160 participants of the ongoing ImmuneRACE study, and 1,000 to 1,500 subjects contributed by 6 global collaborators. Sample metadata almost always included a de-identified subject ID, COVID-19 status, age in years and sex. HLA class I and class II types, where available, came from metadata supplied by the sample provider rather than from assay-based typing.

Study-wide findings and limitations: Clinical and demographic metadata were provided uncurated, with the amount varying by source and participant.

Taken from cysteine to phenylalanine, the CDR3 has 13 residues. The retained sequence is limited to the CDR3, 39 bases, with the frame set at the first base. The germline V gene (reference sequence) supplies CDR1 SEHNR and CDR2 FQNEAQ. V is shortened by 6 bases, J by 4 bases, and the region joining them spans 12 bases. Sequencing used PBMCs or T cells enriched from blood (not recorded which). This TCR derives from a woman aged 40 to 49 with acute COVID-19. The chain was built from TRBV7-9 and TRBJ1-2; D gene: possibly TRBD1, on 5 matching bases. The DNA reads TGTGCCAGCAGGGGGCTAGTTACCTATGGCTACACCTTC. It encodes CASRGLVTYGYTF.